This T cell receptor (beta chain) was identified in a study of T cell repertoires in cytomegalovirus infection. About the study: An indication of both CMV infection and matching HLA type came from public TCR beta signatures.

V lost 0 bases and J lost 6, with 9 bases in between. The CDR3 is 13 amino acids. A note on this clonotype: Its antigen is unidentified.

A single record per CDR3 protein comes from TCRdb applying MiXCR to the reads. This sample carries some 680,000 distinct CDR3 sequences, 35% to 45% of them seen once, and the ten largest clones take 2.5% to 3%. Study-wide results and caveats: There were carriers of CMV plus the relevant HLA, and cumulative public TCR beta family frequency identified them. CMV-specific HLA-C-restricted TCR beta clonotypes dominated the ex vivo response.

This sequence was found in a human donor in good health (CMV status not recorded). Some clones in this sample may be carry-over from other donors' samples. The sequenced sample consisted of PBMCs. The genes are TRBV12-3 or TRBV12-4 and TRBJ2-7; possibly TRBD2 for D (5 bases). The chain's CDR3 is CASSLADFSEQYF. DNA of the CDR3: TGTGCCAGCAGTTTAGCGGACTTCTCCGAGCAGTACTTC.